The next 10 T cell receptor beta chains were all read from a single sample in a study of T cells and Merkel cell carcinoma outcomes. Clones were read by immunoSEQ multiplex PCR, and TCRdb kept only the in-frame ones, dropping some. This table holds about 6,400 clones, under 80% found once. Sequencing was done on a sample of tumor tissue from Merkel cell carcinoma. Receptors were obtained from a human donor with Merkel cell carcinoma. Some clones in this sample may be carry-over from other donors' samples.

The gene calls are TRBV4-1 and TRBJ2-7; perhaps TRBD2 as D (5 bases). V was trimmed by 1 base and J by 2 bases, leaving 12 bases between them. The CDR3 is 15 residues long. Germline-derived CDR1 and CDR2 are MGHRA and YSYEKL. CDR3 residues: CASSQAQTNPYEQYF. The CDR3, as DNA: TGCGCCAGCAGCCAAGCCCAGACTAACCCCTACGAGCAGTACTTC.

This CDR3 reads CASSIPNYGYTF. The DNA of the CDR3 is TGTGCCAGCTCAATACCTAACTATGGCTACACCTTC. V and J are TRBV18 and TRBJ1-2; D remains ambiguous. V was trimmed by 5 bases and J by 0 bases, leaving 4 bases between them. CDR1 and CDR2 (germline): KGHSH, LQKENI. The CDR3 runs to 12 residues.

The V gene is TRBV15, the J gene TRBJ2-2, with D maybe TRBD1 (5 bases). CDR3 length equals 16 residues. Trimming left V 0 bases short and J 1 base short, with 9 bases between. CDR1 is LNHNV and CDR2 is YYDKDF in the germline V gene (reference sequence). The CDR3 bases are TGTGCCACCAGCAGAGATCCGACAGTGAACACCGGGGAGCTGTTTTTT. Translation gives CATSRDPTVNTGELFF.

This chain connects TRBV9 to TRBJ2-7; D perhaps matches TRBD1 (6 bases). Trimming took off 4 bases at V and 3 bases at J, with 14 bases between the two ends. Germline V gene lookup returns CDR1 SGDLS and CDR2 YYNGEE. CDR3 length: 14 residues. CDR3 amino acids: CASSPQGTDYEQYF. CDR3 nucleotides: TGTGCCAGCAGCCCCCAGGGGACGGACTACGAGCAGTACTTC.

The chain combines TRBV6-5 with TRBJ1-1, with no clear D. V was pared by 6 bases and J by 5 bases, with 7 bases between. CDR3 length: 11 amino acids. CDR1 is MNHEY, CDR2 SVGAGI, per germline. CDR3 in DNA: TGTGCCAGCAGCGCCGGTACTGAAGCTTTCTTT. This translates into CASSAGTEAFF.

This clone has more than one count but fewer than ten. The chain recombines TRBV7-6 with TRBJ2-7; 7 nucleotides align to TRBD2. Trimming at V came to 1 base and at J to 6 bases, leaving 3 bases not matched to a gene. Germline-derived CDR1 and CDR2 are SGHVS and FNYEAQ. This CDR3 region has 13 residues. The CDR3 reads CASSLVGGGEQYF. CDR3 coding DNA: TGTGCCAGCAGCTTAGTGGGGGGGGGCGAGCAGTACTTC.

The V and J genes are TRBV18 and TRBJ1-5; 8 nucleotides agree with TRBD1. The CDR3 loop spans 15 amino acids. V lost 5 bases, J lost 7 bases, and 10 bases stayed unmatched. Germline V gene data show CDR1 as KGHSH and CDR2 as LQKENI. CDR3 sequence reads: CASSGGQGIWQPQHF. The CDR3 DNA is TGTGCCAGCTCAGGCGGACAGGGAATATGGCAGCCCCAGCATTTT.

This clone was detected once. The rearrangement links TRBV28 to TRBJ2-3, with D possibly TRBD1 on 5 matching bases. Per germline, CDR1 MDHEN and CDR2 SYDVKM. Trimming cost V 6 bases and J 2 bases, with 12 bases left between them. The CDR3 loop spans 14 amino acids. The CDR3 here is CASRKLQDTDTQYF. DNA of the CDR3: TGTGCCAGCAGAAAACTACAGGACACAGATACGCAGTATTTT.

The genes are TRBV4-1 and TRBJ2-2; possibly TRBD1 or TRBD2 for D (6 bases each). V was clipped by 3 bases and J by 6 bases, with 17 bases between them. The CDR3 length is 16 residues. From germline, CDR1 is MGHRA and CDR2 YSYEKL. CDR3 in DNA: TGCGCCAGCAGCCACCAAGTTACGGGGGCAGCCGGGGAGCTGTTTTTT. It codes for CASSHQVTGAAGELFF.

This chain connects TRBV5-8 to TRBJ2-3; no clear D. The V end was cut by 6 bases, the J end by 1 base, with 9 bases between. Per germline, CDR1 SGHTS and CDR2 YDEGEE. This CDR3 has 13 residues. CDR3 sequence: CASIKGGTDTQYF. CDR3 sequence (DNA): TGTGCCAGCATAAAGGGTGGCACAGATACGCAGTATTTT. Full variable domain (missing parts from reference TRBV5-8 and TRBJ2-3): EAGVTQSPTHLIKTRGQQATLRCSPISGHTSVYWYQQALGLGLQFLLWYDEGEERNRGNFPPRFSGRQFPNYSSELNVNALELEDSALYLCASIKGGTDTQYFGPGTRLTVL.